This T cell receptor (beta chain) comes out of a study of T cell responses to AZD1222 COVID-19 vaccine. Whole-study results and caveats: Donor demographics were predominantly white British with a female majority; clonal diversity may be underestimated. Only five or six people who got AZD1222 tested seropositive at baseline. Breadth and depth of Spike-specific TCRs rose after two AZD1222 doses.

The J segment lost 7 bases and the V segment lost 8 bases, leaving 5 bases of the junction unmatched. The germline V gene has CDR1 WNHNN and CDR2 SYGVQD (reference sequence). This CDR3 region has 12 residues. Clones were read by immunoSEQ multiplex PCR, and TCRdb kept only the in-frame ones, dropping some. Of just over 90,000 clones listed, 80% to 90% are singletons. Investigators merged groups given second doses at roughly 4 or roughly 12 weeks. This clone is labeled as medium-sized. The antigen remains unidentified. The receptor comes from an adult who received the AZD1222 COVID-19 vaccine. The rearrangement uses TRBV10-1 and TRBJ2-5, with 9 positions matching TRBD1. Sequenced here: peripheral blood, sampled 28 days after the second AZD1222 dose. The CDR3 DNA reads as TGCGCCAGCGGACAGGGGCTGGGGACCCAGTACTTC. This sequence encodes CASGQGLGTQYF.